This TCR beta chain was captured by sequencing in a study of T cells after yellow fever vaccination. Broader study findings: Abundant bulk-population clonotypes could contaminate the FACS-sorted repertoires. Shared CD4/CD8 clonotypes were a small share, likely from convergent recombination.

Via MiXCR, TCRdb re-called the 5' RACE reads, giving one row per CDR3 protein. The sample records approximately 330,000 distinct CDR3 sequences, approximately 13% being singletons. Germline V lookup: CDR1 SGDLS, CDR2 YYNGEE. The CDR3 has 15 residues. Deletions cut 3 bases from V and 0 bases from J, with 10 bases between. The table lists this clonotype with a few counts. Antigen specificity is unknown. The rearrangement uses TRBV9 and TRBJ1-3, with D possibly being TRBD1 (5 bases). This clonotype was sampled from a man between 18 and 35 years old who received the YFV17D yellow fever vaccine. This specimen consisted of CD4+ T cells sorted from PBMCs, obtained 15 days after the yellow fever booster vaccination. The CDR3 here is CASSAGGTSGNTIYF. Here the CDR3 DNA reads TGTGCCAGCAGCGCCGGGGGGACCTCTGGAAACACCATATATTTT.